The rows below give T cell receptor beta chains drawn from one sample of a study of control samples from healthy donors and cancer patients. Measured with immunoSEQ multiplex PCR; TCRdb has only the in-frame clones, and not every one. Here the sample spans 95,000 to 150,000 clones, 88% being singletons. Material: blood. The receptors originated from a man in his forties or fifties in good health. The CDR3 runs from the conserved cysteine through the conserved F or W. The D gene is left open where the match is weak. Where a row states a size, it is once, few, many or the class of an expanded clone; other rows omit it.

d_call,clone_size,j_call,v_call,cdr3_aa,cdr3_nt
TRBD2,-,TRBJ2-7,TRBV14,CASSPGLAGASYEQYF,TGTGCCAGCAGCCCGGGACTAGCGGGGGCCTCCTACGAGCAGTACTTC
-,many,TRBJ2-2,TRBV12-3/TRBV12-4,CASRLDGTGELFF,TGTGCCAGCAGATTGGACGGCACCGGGGAGCTGTTTTTT
-,-,TRBJ1-4,TRBV5-1,CASSLANSGNEKLFF,TGCGCCAGCAGCTTGGCCAACAGCGGTAACGAAAAACTGTTTTTT
-,-,TRBJ2-1,TRBV6-6,CASSYSGRNEQFF,TGTGCCAGCAGTTACTCCGGCCGGAATGAGCAGTTCTTC
TRBD1,-,TRBJ1-2,TRBV4-3,CASSPGGAYGYTF,TGCGCCAGCAGCCCAGGGGGCGCTTATGGCTACACCTTC
-,-,TRBJ2-1,TRBV11-1,CASSLFRGSEQFF,TGTGCCAGCAGCTTATTTCGGGGCAGTGAGCAGTTCTTC
-,-,TRBJ2-2,TRBV15,CATSRDGPGELFF,TGTGCCACCAGCAGAGATGGTCCCGGGGAGCTGTTTTTT
-,-,TRBJ2-6,TRBV4-3,CASSQDLFVRGAGANVLTF,TGCGCCAGCAGCCAAGATTTATTTGTTAGGGGCGCCGGGGCCAACGTCCTGACTTTC
TRBD1,-,TRBJ1-3,TRBV2,CASSDLGRGFGNTIYF,TGTGCCAGCAGTGATCTGGGCAGGGGGTTTGGAAACACCATATATTTT
-,-,TRBJ2-7,TRBV10-1,CASLFSQRSSYEQYF,TGCGCCAGCCTTTTCTCACAAAGGAGCTCCTACGAGCAGTACTTC
-,-,TRBJ1-1,TRBV11-3,CASSLGASETAEAFF,TGTGCCAGCAGCTTAGGAGCCAGTGAGACCGCTGAAGCTTTCTTT
TRBD1,-,TRBJ2-1,TRBV30,CACCEPNQGAEQFF,TGTGCCTGCTGCGAACCCAACCAGGGGGCTGAACAGTTCTTC
TRBD2,-,TRBJ2-7,TRBV7-2,CASSLDASGVYEQYF,TGTGCCAGCAGCTTAGATGCTAGCGGGGTCTACGAGCAGTACTTC
TRBD1,-,TRBJ1-2,TRBV10-2,CASSRGTGVGYTF,TGCGCCAGCAGCCGCGGGACAGGGGTCGGCTACACCTTC
-,-,TRBJ1-2,TRBV5-1,CASSSDAYYGYTF,TGCGCCAGCAGCTCGGACGCCTACTATGGCTACACCTTC
-,-,TRBJ1-3,TRBV18,CASSPQTAGRNTIYF,TGTGCCAGCTCACCACAGACGGCGGGTAGAAACACCATATATTTT
-,-,TRBJ1-1,TRBV5-1,CASSSSNTEAFF,TGCGCCAGCAGCTCGTCGAACACTGAAGCTTTCTTT
-,once,TRBJ1-2,TRBV7-9,CASSPPTGNYGYTF,TGTGCCAGCAGCCCCCCTACAGGGAACTATGGCTACACCTTC
TRBD2,-,TRBJ2-1,TRBV14,CASSQGILAGGRNEQFF,TGTGCCAGCAGCCAAGGAATTTTAGCGGGGGGGCGTAATGAGCAGTTCTTC
-,-,TRBJ1-1,TRBV9,CASSSMGANTEAFF,TGTGCCAGCAGCTCCATGGGGGCGAACACTGAAGCTTTCTTT
TRBD1,-,TRBJ1-2,TRBV6-5,CASRSGGNYGYTF,TGTGCCAGCAGGTCAGGGGGTAACTATGGCTACACCTTC
-,once,TRBJ1-4,TRBV5-1,CASSWGTATNEKLFF,TGCGCCAGCAGCTGGGGGACGGCAACTAATGAAAAACTGTTTTTT
-,few,TRBJ1-2,TRBV6-2/TRBV6-3,CASSPLQGNYGYTF,TGTGCCAGCAGCCCATTACAGGGCAACTATGGCTACACCTTC
TRBD2,-,TRBJ2-3,TRBV7-9,CASSRTSGGATDTQYF,TGTGCCAGCAGCCGGACTAGCGGGGGGGCTACAGATACGCAGTATTTT
TRBD1,-,TRBJ1-1,TRBV9,CASSVGTGATEAFF,TGTGCCAGCAGCGTGGGGACAGGGGCTACTGAAGCTTTCTTT
TRBD2,-,TRBJ2-7,TRBV30,CAWSRGTNYEQYF,TGTGCCTGGAGTCGCGGGACTAACTACGAGCAGTACTTC
-,-,TRBJ2-5,TRBV2,CASSESTGLAETQYF,TGTGCCAGCAGTGAAAGTACAGGGTTGGCGGAGACCCAGTACTTC
TRBD2,-,TRBJ2-4,TRBV7-3,CASSPTSGSYIQYF,TGTGCCAGCAGCCCTACTAGCGGTTCATACATTCAGTACTTC
-,once,TRBJ2-7,TRBV6-6,CASSYSRQTYEQYF,TGTGCCAGCAGTTACTCGAGACAGACCTACGAGCAGTACTTC
-,-,TRBJ2-1,TRBV9,CASSVEVEQFF,TGTGCCAGCAGCGTAGAGGTTGAGCAGTTCTTC
TRBD2,-,TRBJ2-2,TRBV7-3,CASSTRLAHTGELFF,TGTGCCAGCAGCACGCGACTAGCCCACACCGGGGAGCTGTTTTTT
-,-,TRBJ2-6,TRBV30,CAWRIGRVVPSGANVLTF,TGTGCCTGGAGGATCGGACGGGTCGTGCCCTCTGGGGCCAACGTCCTGACTTTC
-,-,TRBJ2-3,TRBV7-9,CASSQGLEDTQYF,TGTGCCAGCAGCCAGGGGCTCGAGGATACGCAGTATTTT
-,-,TRBJ2-3,TRBV19,CASSIVGNTDTQYF,TGTGCCAGTAGTATAGTGGGGAACACAGATACGCAGTATTTT
-,once,TRBJ1-5,TRBV2,CASSGGTQPQHF,TGTGCCAGCAGTGGGGGGACCCAGCCCCAGCATTTT
-,few,TRBJ1-6,TRBV4-3,CASSQEVSGSTYNSPLHF,TGCGCCAGCAGCCAAGAGGTGTCAGGGAGTACCTATAATTCACCCCTCCACTTT
-,-,TRBJ1-6,TRBV27,CASSLGLPASYNSPLHF,TGTGCCAGCAGTTTAGGTCTTCCGGCCTCCTATAATTCACCCCTCCACTTT
TRBD1,-,TRBJ2-7,TRBV7-8,CASSAGQGANAYEQYF,TGTGCCAGCAGCGCGGGACAGGGGGCGAATGCCTACGAGCAGTACTTC
-,-,TRBJ1-6,TRBV5-1,CASSLTDYNSPLHF,TGCGCCAGCAGCTTGACTGACTATAATTCACCCCTCCACTTT
-,-,TRBJ1-1,TRBV7-2,CASSYRQSGTEAFF,TGTGCCAGCAGCTACCGACAGTCTGGGACTGAAGCTTTCTTT
-,-,TRBJ1-4,TRBV2,CASSPPATNEKLFF,TGTGCCAGCAGCCCCCCCGCCACTAATGAAAAACTGTTTTTT
-,-,TRBJ1-6,TRBV7-9,CASSLTRANSPLHF,TGTGCCAGCAGTCTAACACGGGCTAATTCACCCCTCCACTTT
TRBD1,-,TRBJ1-2,TRBV7-9,CASSRGGGQYGYTF,TGTGCCAGCAGCAGGGGTGGGGGACAGTATGGCTACACCTTC
-,-,TRBJ2-3,TRBV5-4,CASSPEPRISTDTQYF,TGTGCCAGCAGCCCCGAGCCGAGGATCAGCACAGATACGCAGTATTTT
-,-,TRBJ1-3,TRBV5-5,CASSLTLNTIYF,TGTGCCAGCAGCCTCACATTGAACACCATATATTTT